Listed below are T cell receptor beta chains from one sample, sequenced in a study of cytomegalovirus exposure and HLA in healthy donors. Profiling relied on immunoSEQ multiplex PCR, and the TCRdb table lists in-frame clones only, not all of them. The data contain over 200,000 clones, approximately 84% of them singletons. The source material was PBMCs. Source of these receptors: a woman in her thirties or forties in good health and CMV-seronegative. CDR3s include the opening cysteine and the closing phenylalanine or tryptophan. D genes are given only for firm matches. Only some rows state a clone size, as once, few, many or a class for expanded clones.

j_call d_call v_call clone_size cdr3_aa cdr3_nt
TRBJ1-1 TRBD1 TRBV11-2 once CASSWGQTEAFF TGTGCCAGCAGCTGGGGACAGACTGAAGCTTTCTTT
TRBJ1-4 NA TRBV2 NA CASVGHLGEKLFF TGTGCCAGCGTTGGGCACCTGGGCGAAAAACTGTTTTTT
TRBJ2-7 NA TRBV4-2 NA CASSQEPGGHYEQYF TGTGCCAGCAGCCAAGAACCCGGGGGGCACTACGAGCAGTACTTC
TRBJ2-1 TRBD1 TRBV2 NA CASTLGTGTSEQFF TGTGCCAGCACCCTCGGGACAGGGACGAGTGAGCAGTTCTTC
TRBJ2-3 NA TRBV28 NA CASDGRATDTQYF TGTGCCAGCGATGGCAGGGCCACAGATACGCAGTATTTT
TRBJ1-3 NA TRBV6-1 NA CASSGGTYSGNTIYF TGTGCCAGCAGTGGGGGGACATACTCTGGAAACACCATATATTTT
TRBJ2-1 NA TRBV28 NA CASSVSYNEQFF TGTGCCAGCAGTGTCAGCTACAATGAGCAGTTCTTC
TRBJ1-2 NA TRBV25-1 NA CASSELVEGYTF TGTGCCAGCAGTGAATTAGTGGAGGGCTACACCTTC
TRBJ1-1 TRBD1 TRBV30 NA CAWSVDRGTEAFF TGTGCCTGGAGTGTAGACAGGGGGACTGAAGCTTTCTTT
TRBJ1-2 NA TRBV4-1 NA CASSPGGNPGTNYGYTF TGCGCCAGCAGCCCGGGAGGTAACCCCGGGACTAACTATGGCTACACCTTC
TRBJ1-2 NA TRBV5-1 few CASSLRPGNYGYTF TGCGCCAGCAGCTTGCGTCCAGGAAACTATGGCTACACCTTC
TRBJ1-4 NA TRBV12-2 NA CASRLGRLGSGEKLFF TGTGCAAGTCGCTTAGGTCGGCTAGGGAGCGGGGAAAAACTGTTTTTT
TRBJ2-7 NA TRBV4-1 NA CASSRGWSDSYEQYF TGCGCCAGCAGCCGCGGTTGGAGCGACTCCTACGAGCAGTACTTC
TRBJ2-7 TRBD2 TRBV9 once CASSVGGGLAGTYEQYF TGTGCCAGCAGCGTAGGGGGGGGGCTAGCGGGGACCTACGAGCAGTACTTC
TRBJ2-1 TRBD2 TRBV18 NA CASSRGGNEQFF TGTGCCAGCTCACGGGGGGGCAATGAGCAGTTCTTC
TRBJ2-7 TRBD2 TRBV7-9 NA CASSRTSGVLGVYEQYF TGTGCCAGCAGCCGGACTAGCGGGGTTTTAGGGGTCTACGAGCAGTACTTC
TRBJ1-1 TRBD1 TRBV30 NA CAWRNRGMNTEAFF TGTGCCTGGAGGAACAGGGGCATGAACACTGAAGCTTTCTTT
TRBJ2-5 TRBD1 TRBV2 NA CASNEGTGKEETQYF TGTGCCAGCAACGAAGGGACAGGGAAGGAAGAGACCCAGTACTTC
TRBJ1-6 NA TRBV30 NA CAWNRGPGASPLHF TGTGCCTGGAACCGAGGGCCCGGAGCGTCACCCCTCCACTTT
TRBJ1-6 NA TRBV6-4 NA CASAYSYNSPLHF TGTGCCAGCGCGTATTCCTATAATTCACCCCTCCACTTT
TRBJ1-6 NA TRBV29-1 NA CSTLTGPGSPLHF TGCAGCACATTGACAGGACCAGGATCACCCCTCCACTTT
TRBJ1-3 NA TRBV19 NA CASSIPSGTGNTIYF TGTGCCAGTAGTATCCCCTCAGGGACTGGAAACACCATATATTTT
TRBJ2-7 NA TRBV29-1 NA CSVSAGLAYEQYF TGCAGCGTTAGTGCGGGTCTTGCCTACGAGCAGTACTTC
TRBJ1-1 NA TRBV5-6 NA CASSPLTANTEAFF TGTGCCAGCAGCCCGCTGACAGCGAACACTGAAGCTTTCTTT